This TCR beta chain was obtained from a study of T cells in Graves' hyperthyroidism and ophthalmopathy. V dropped 8 bases and J dropped 2; count of bases not matched to a gene: 4. Looked up from germline, CDR1 is DFQATT and CDR2 is SNEGSKA (reference sequence). This CDR3 contains 13 residues. RNA transcripts gave rise to amplified TCR beta CDR3 regions. The HTBI primer set was used in a first-round RT-PCR of the TCR CDR3. TCRdb itself ran the multiplex PCR reads through MiXCR, one entry per CDR3 protein. The sample yields some 370,000 distinct CDR3 sequences, over 11% seen once. The table lists this clonotype with many counts.

What was sequenced was blood. The sequence was collected from a man in his fifties with Graves' ophthalmopathy. The chain uses TRBV20-1 and TRBJ2-1; TRBD2 aligns across 9 bases. The CDR3 reads CSLAGGTYNEQFF. In nucleotides, the CDR3 is TGCAGTCTCGCGGGGGGGACCTACAATGAGCAGTTCTTC.